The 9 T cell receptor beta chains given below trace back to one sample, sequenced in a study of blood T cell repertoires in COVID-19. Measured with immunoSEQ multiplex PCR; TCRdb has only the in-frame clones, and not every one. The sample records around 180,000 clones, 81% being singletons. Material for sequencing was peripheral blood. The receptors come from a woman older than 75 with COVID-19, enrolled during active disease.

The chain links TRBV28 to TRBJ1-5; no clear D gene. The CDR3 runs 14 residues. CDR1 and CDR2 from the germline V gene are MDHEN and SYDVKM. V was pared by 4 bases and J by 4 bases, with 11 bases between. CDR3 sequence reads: CASSSGVGNQPQHF. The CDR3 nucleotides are TGTGCCAGCAGTTCGGGAGTAGGGAATCAGCCCCAGCATTTT.

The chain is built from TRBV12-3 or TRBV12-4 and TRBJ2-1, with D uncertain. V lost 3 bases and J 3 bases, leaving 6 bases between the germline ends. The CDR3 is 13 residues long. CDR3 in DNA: TGTGCCAGCAGTTTGAGTGGCTACAATGAGCAGTTCTTC. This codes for CASSLSGYNEQFF.

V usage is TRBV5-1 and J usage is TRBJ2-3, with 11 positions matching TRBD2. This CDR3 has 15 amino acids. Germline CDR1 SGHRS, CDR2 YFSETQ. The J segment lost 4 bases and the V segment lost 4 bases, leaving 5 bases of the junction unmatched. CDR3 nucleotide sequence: TGCGCCAGCAGCCCCGGACTAGCGGGCGCAGATACGCAGTATTTT. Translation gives CASSPGLAGADTQYF.

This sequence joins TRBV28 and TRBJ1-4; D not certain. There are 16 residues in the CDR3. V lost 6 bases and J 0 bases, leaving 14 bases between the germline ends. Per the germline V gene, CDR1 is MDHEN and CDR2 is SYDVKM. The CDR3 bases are TGTGCCAGCAGGAGCGGTTGGGGAGCAACTAATGAAAAACTGTTTTTT. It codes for CASRSGWGATNEKLFF.

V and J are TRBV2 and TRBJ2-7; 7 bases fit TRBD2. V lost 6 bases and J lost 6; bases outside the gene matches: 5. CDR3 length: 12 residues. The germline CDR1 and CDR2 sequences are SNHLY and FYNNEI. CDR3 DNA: TGTGCCAGCAGGGGTCTAGCGGTCGAGCAGTACTTC. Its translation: CASRGLAVEQYF.

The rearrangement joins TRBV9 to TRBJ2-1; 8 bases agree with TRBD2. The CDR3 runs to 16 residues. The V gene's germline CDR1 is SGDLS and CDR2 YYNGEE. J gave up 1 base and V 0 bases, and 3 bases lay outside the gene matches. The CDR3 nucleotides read TGTGCCAGCAGCGTAGGAAGCGGGAGTTCCTACAATGAGCAGTTCTTC. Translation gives CASSVGSGSSYNEQFF.

The CDR3: CASSLPSGGSETQYF. CDR3 in DNA: TGTGCCAGCAGCTTGCCTAGCGGGGGTTCAGAGACCCAGTACTTC. J is TRBJ2-5 and V is TRBV5-4; the match to TRBD2 covers 10 bases. The germline V gene encodes CDR1 SGHNT and CDR2 YYREEE (reference sequence). The junction had 4 bases not matched to a gene; V was cut back by 1 base and J by 4 bases. CDR3 length: 15 residues.

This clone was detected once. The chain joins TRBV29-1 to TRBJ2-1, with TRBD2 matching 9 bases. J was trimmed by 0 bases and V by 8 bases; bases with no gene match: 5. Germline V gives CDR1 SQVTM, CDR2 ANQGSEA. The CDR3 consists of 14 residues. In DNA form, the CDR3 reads TGCAGCACATATAGCGGGAGCTCCTACAATGAGCAGTTCTTC. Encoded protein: CSTYSGSSYNEQFF.

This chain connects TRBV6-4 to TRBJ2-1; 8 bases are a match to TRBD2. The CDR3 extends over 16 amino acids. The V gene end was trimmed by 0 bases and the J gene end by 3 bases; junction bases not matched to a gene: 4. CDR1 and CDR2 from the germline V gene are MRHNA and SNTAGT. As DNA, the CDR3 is TGTGCCAGCAGTGACTCGTACGGGGGGGGCTACAATGAGCAGTTCTTC. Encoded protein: CASSDSYGGGYNEQFF.